Listed here is a single T cell receptor (beta chain). Its antigen has not been determined. No qualities accompany the bases; no much larger clone lies one base away. The CDR3 regions of human TCRbeta chains were analyzed by immunosequencing. The source study handled its data this way. Repertoire TCRs were matched against a reference library of SARS-CoV-2-specific TCRs generated with the MIRA antigen-specificity platform. Breadth was defined as the fraction of unique TCRs that were SARS-CoV-2-associated. Depth was defined as the fraction of total T cells that were SARS-CoV-2-associated. Each spike-specific TCR was assigned to its reactive spike region and to a CD4 or CD8 class using the MIRA data. Log10-transformed breadth and depth values were compared by one-way ANOVA with Sidak's multiple comparisons tests. TCRdb stores this immuneACCESS table with in-frame sequences only. Part of the clones is absent; in the studies checked, under half of the shortfall reflects unresolved V genes, and no reason is known for the rest. The V and J calls and clone size are taken from that table; D and trimming were inferred from the DNA. A total of 160,000 or so clones appear in this sample, 70% to 90% of them only once. The ten largest clones capture 3.5% to 4.5% of the sample.

The source of the sample is a study of T cell responses to AZD1222 COVID-19 vaccine (dated by TCRdb to the early 2020s). Background for the entire study: TCR sequencing covered 233 trial participants: nearly 210 given two doses of AZD1222 and approximately 26 given two doses of MenACWY control vaccine. Enrollment into the trials was organized by age into subgroups of 18-55, 56-69 and 70-plus years, and those subgroups contained roughly 150, 30 and 60 TCR-sequenced participants, respectively.

Beyond this particular receptor, the publication reports: Conclusions about previously exposed vaccinees were limited because only six AZD1222 recipients were SARS-CoV-2 seropositive at baseline. Reportedly, almost half of the unique spike-specific TCRs recognized epitopes lying outside the regions that are mutated in the B.1.351 and B.1.1.7 variants. Because no day 14 peak-response samples were available, the repertoires could be characterized only after the peak T cell response. The vaccine-associated CD4 TCRs covered the entire spike protein, and the dominant responses fell in regions 160-218 and 743-854. A significant rise in spike-specific TCR breadth and depth was observed after two AZD1222 doses relative to day 0 and relative to MenACWY recipients. Participants were mostly white British, with more females than males. The authors suggested clonal diversity may have been underestimated. In the small 56-69-year group, the increase in depth fell short of significance, most likely because of low power.

This sample's time point label indicates: about 28 days (+/-7) after the second vaccine dose. This sample's treatment or condition label indicates: meningococcal conjugate vaccine given as trial control. Samples from vaccinated people were obtained from the UK trials COV001 and COV002, which included a single-blind randomized controlled phase 2/3 trial of AZD1222 (ChAdOx1 nCoV-19) in healthy adults. For TCRbeta chain sequencing, PBMC samples were collected from trial participants at day 0 and at day 28 after the second dose. The junction shows trimming of 6 bases on V and 7 bases on J, plus 12 bases between the germline ends. CDR1 and CDR2 were assigned from the germline V gene as SNHLY and FYNNEI. From the cysteine up to the phenylalanine, the CDR3 has a length of 12 residues. The entry retains the CDR3 DNA only, 36 bases that are in frame from base 1.

The chain was built from TRBV2 and TRBJ2-5; there is no confident call for the D gene. The starting material was peripheral blood, obtained 28 days after the second dose of the MenACWY control vaccine. This clonotype was obtained from an adult who received the MenACWY meningococcal vaccine as a control. The bases read TGTGCCAGCAGCCGCCGATCGGGGACCCAGTACTTC. This encodes CASSRRSGTQYF.